The 17 T cell receptor beta chains presented below share a single source sample, sequenced in a study of glioma-infiltrating T cells after dendritic cell vaccination. Repertoires were generated with immunoSEQ multiplex PCR, while TCRdb's copy carries only in-frame clones and drops some. The data hold about 92,000 clones, with more than 75% observed a single time. The sequenced sample was blood, obtained before dendritic cell vaccination. The receptors shown here come from a human donor with glioblastoma.

The gene calls are TRBV28 and TRBJ2-7, with 7 bases identical to TRBD2. The CDR3 spans 16 residues. Germline CDR1 reads MDHEN; CDR2 reads SYDVKM. V was clipped by 5 bases and J by 4 bases; unmatched bases: 14. CDR3 coding DNA: TGTGCCAGCAGTCCCGCCCGGGGAGGGGCGCGGTACGAGCAGTACTTC. As protein: CASSPARGGARYEQYF. The whole variable domain, remainder taken from reference TRBV28 and TRBJ2-7, is DVKVTQSSRYLVKRTGEKVFLECVQDMDHENMFWYRQDPGLGLRLIYFSYDVKMKEKGDIPEGYSVSREKKERFSLILESASTNQTSMYLCASSPARGGARYEQYFGPGTRLTVT.

The V and J genes are TRBV13 and TRBJ1-2; TRBD1 is a possible D gene (5 bases). This CDR3 is 15 amino acids long. Germline V gene sequence: CDR1 PRHDT, CDR2 FYEKMQ (reference sequence). V lost 4 bases, J lost 5 bases, and 17 bases lay in between. CDR3 DNA sequence: TGTGCCAGCAGCTCGCGTACCAGGGCGCCTTATGGCTACACCTTC. Amino acid sequence: CASSSRTRAPYGYTF.

This chain uses TRBV28 with TRBJ2-5; D is unresolved. The CDR3 contains 11 residues. V was pared by 6 bases and J by 5 bases, with 7 bases between. Germline values: CDR1 MDHEN, CDR2 SYDVKM. The CDR3 sequence is CASRSVETQYF. The CDR3 DNA follows: TGTGCCAGCAGATCTGTGGAGACCCAGTACTTC.

This chain connects TRBV19 to TRBJ1-5, with TRBD1 identical over 7 bases. The trim removed 4 bases at V and 0 bases at J, leaving 15 bases unmatched. The CDR3 runs to 19 residues. From germline, CDR1 is LNHDA and CDR2 SQIVND (reference sequence). The DNA for the CDR3 is TGTGCCAGTAGTACCCACAGGGGTCTGGTTCTTTTTAGCAATCAGCCCCAGCATTTT. It translates to CASSTHRGLVLFSNQPQHF.

This rearrangement joins TRBV18 to TRBJ1-4; 7 bases line up with TRBD1. J lost 8 bases, V lost 0 bases, and 3 bases had no gene match. The CDR3 sequence is 14 residues long. Germline V CDR1 and CDR2: KGHSH, LQKENI. The CDR3 DNA reads TGTGCCAGCTCACCACCCTCGACAGGGGAAAAACTGTTTTTT. Protein: CASSPPSTGEKLFF.

The CDR3 sequence: CASTSKQGAYGYTF. CDR3 DNA: TGTGCCAGCACTTCGAAACAGGGGGCCTATGGCTACACCTTC. The chain uses TRBV6-1 and TRBJ1-2; 9 positions match TRBD1. CDR1 MNHNS and CDR2 SASEGT come from the germline V gene. The CDR3 sequence is 14 residues long. V lost 7 bases and J lost 4; bases outside the gene matches: 7.

The CDR3 DNA is TGTGCCAGCAGCTTTCGGGGAGGGCAGGCGAGCAATCAGCCCCAGCATTTT. The encoded protein is CASSFRGGQASNQPQHF. The V gene is TRBV7-2, the J gene TRBJ1-5; D is ambiguous. The V end was cut by 3 bases, the J end by 1 base, with 16 bases between. The V gene's germline CDR1 is SGHTA and CDR2 FQGNSA. The CDR3 is 17 amino acids.

The genes are TRBV27 and TRBJ2-1; 10 bases fit TRBD1. The CDR3 loop spans 16 amino acids. The J segment lost 9 bases and the V segment lost 3 bases, leaving 11 bases of the junction unmatched. From germline, CDR1 is MNHEY and CDR2 SMNVEV (reference sequence). The chain's CDR3 is CASSLTGGAGGLEQFF. DNA for the CDR3: TGTGCCAGCAGTTTGACAGGGGGCGCCGGGGGACTTGAGCAGTTCTTC.

This sequence joins TRBV27 and TRBJ2-5; 9 bases line up with TRBD1. Germline trimming cut 8 bases from V and 4 bases from J; bases unmatched to any gene: 11. This CDR3 has 15 residues. CDR1 and CDR2 from the germline V gene are MNHEY and SMNVEV (reference sequence). CDR3 sequence reads: CASGRTGTGLETQYF. The DNA for the CDR3 is TGTGCCAGCGGAAGAACCGGGACAGGGCTAGAGACCCAGTACTTC.

The rearrangement joins TRBV6-5 to TRBJ2-7; D is perhaps TRBD2 (6 bases). The CDR3 consists of 15 residues. The germline V gene encodes CDR1 MNHEY and CDR2 SVGAGI. Trimming removed 0 bases from V and 2 bases from J, with 11 bases in between. Here the CDR3 DNA reads TGTGCCAGCAGTTACTCGGCGGGAATCCCCTACGAGCAGTACTTC. This encodes CASSYSAGIPYEQYF.

This rearrangement joins TRBV7-9 to TRBJ1-1; 9 positions match TRBD1. CDR1 and CDR2 (germline): SEHNR, FQNEAQ (reference sequence). CDR3 length: 14 amino acids. V shed 2 bases and J 3 bases; nucleotides not matched to a gene: 1. The CDR3 reads CASSLRDRDTEAFF. The CDR3 DNA is TGTGCCAGCAGCTTACGGGACAGGGACACTGAAGCTTTCTTT.

This clone was detected a few times. J is TRBJ1-4 and V is TRBV18; possible D gene TRBD1, 5 bases. V lost 3 bases and J 7 bases, leaving 12 bases between the germline ends. The length of the CDR3 is 14 residues. Germline V gene data show CDR1 as KGHSH and CDR2 as LQKENI. The CDR3 region has the DNA TGTGCCAGCTCACCCTTTTCAGGGATTGAAAAACTGTTTTTT. Protein sequence: CASSPFSGIEKLFF.

This chain links TRBV6-5 with TRBJ2-7, with unresolved D. Germline CDR1 MNHEY, CDR2 SVGAGI. The CDR3 sequence is 11 residues long. V was cut by 4 bases and J by 4 bases, with 5 bases left in between. Written as DNA, the CDR3 is TGTGCCAGCAGTTCCCTTTACGAGCAGTACTTC. Residues: CASSSLYEQYF.

The V gene is TRBV7-6, the J gene TRBJ1-4; TRBD1 agrees at 7 bases. The CDR3 is 15 amino acids. Looked up from germline, CDR1 is SGHVS and CDR2 is FNYEAQ. After removal of 5 bases from V and 5 bases from J, the junction contained 8 bases not matched to a gene. The CDR3 here is CASSLTQGINEKLFF. CDR3 in DNA: TGTGCCAGCAGCCTAACACAGGGGATCAATGAAAAACTGTTTTTT.

V usage is TRBV7-9 and J usage is TRBJ2-7, with D tentatively TRBD1 (6 bases). V was pared by 2 bases and J by 5 bases, with 7 bases between. CDR1 SEHNR and CDR2 FQNEAQ come from the germline V gene (reference sequence). This CDR3 contains 12 residues. The CDR3 DNA reads as TGTGCCAGCAGCTTACCAGGGGACGAGCAGTACTTC. Protein: CASSLPGDEQYF. The full variable domain, rest sourced from reference TRBV7-9 and TRBJ2-7, is DTGVSQNPRHKITKRGQNVTFRCDPISEHNRLYWYRQTLGQGPEFLTYFQNEAQLEKSRLLSDRFSAERPKGSFSTLEIQRTEQGDSAMYLCASSLPGDEQYFGPGTRLTVT.

This rearrangement joins TRBV29-1 to TRBJ1-1; D is ambiguous. The CDR3 loop spans 13 amino acids. V was cut by 2 bases and J by 5 bases, with 12 bases left in between. Germline V gene data show CDR1 as SQVTM and CDR2 as ANQGSEA. The CDR3 is CSVELGRDTEAFF. CDR3 nucleotides: TGCAGCGTTGAACTGGGGAGGGATACTGAAGCTTTCTTT.

The CDR3 protein is CASTERGGANTGELFF. CDR3 coding DNA: TGTGCCAGCACCGAACGCGGGGGGGCGAACACCGGGGAGCTGTTTTTT. V and J are TRBV27 and TRBJ2-2, with TRBD2 matching 9 bases. Germline CDR1 MNHEY, CDR2 SMNVEV (reference sequence). The CDR3 length is 16 residues. J was trimmed by 0 bases and V by 7 bases; bases with no gene match: 6.